This entry features one TCR beta chain sequence. Its antigen is as yet unknown. The CDR3 extends over 15 amino acids. The unique tags termed UMIs, each holding a 6-nucleotide sample barcode, were added by means of template switching. Each CDR3 protein gets one entry in TCRdb, which reprocessed the 5' RACE reads and gives no DNA. This listing includes hundreds of thousands of distinct CDR3 sequences. The entry originates in a study of monozygotic twins with inflammatory bowel disease. Study-wide points: IBD patients share fewer clonotypes with other people than healthy twins do, especially with disease activity. The study found lower TCRbeta diversity (inverse Simpson) in IBD patients than in healthy co-twins.

The source of this sequence is a human donor with ulcerative colitis or Crohn's disease, or a healthy co-twin of an affected twin (not recorded which). Sequences were obtained from blood. The chain couples TRBV12-3 or TRBV12-4 to TRBJ2-2; TCRdb gives TRBD1 as the D gene, but with no DNA this cannot be confirmed. The CDR3 loop is CASSFNRGSTGELFF.